The TCR beta chain described here comes from a study of T cell repertoires in cytomegalovirus infection. Study background: Indications of both CMV infection and matching HLA type were provided by public TCR beta signatures. Findings of the study overall: Totalled public TCR beta family frequency picked out people who carried CMV plus the relevant HLA. There were HLA-C-restricted CMV-specific TCR beta clonotypes dominating the ex vivo response.

MiXCR was run by TCRdb on the reads, yielding one entry per CDR3 protein. The sample records about 190,000 distinct CDR3 sequences, roughly 27% being singletons. There are 15 residues in the CDR3. In germline, CDR1 is SGHAT, CDR2 FQDESV (reference sequence). V lost 6 bases, J lost 2 bases, and 16 bases lay in between. This clonotype has only a few counts. Its antigen remains unknown. The chain couples TRBV11-1 to TRBJ2-5; possibly TRBD1 or TRBD2 for D (5 bases each). The clonotype originates from a human donor in good health (CMV status not recorded). Some clones in this sample may be carry-over from other donors' samples. Sequenced sample: PBMCs. In nucleotides, the CDR3 is TGTGCCAGCAGTGGGGCAAGGACTCCTCAAGAGACCCAGTACTTC. Its translation: CASSGARTPQETQYF.